Detailed here is one T cell receptor beta chain. This clone was seen at least ten times. It lacks a known antigen. The read stops 3 residues short of the end of the CDR3; the missing end is completed from the germline J gene. Predominantly Caucasian heritage was noted among both the CVID patients and the healthy controls. Heparinized peripheral whole blood samples of about 5 to 8 ml were collected from each donor. Genomic DNA from adults with common variable immune deficiency (CVID) and from healthy adult controls was used to sequence TCRbeta CDR3 repertoires. There were roughly 22 healthy adult volunteers in the control group (around 12 female and some ten male), ranging in age from about 23 to 66 years, with a mean age of roughly 35. Diluted blood was density-centrifuged over Hypaque 1077 or Ficoll-Paque to isolate peripheral blood mononuclear cells. Genomic DNA was extracted from unsorted mononuclear cells by Qiagen column purification or by a centrifugation-based method.

Equivalent amounts of genomic DNA from CVID and control samples were used as sequencing input. For every sample, a 60 bp segment covering the rearranged TCRbeta CDR3 region was amplified and then sequenced. The immunoSEQ assay, a bias-corrected multiplex PCR combined with high-throughput sequencing, was used for TCRbeta amplification. Under the source paper's analysis protocol: Each unique nucleotide sequence was treated as a clone and annotated with V, D and J genes, copy number and frequency. Sequences were labeled productive if in frame, and non-productive if out of frame or containing stop codons. Clonality was calculated from Shannon's entropy as previously described. Mean CDR3 Kyte-Doolittle hydropathy was derived from the predicted amino acid sequences of productive clones. Using the R hclust function, scaled V gene usage was clustered hierarchically with Manhattan distance and complete linkage. Clone sharing by CDR3 amino acid sequence was assessed by resampling 12 repertoires per group over 100 rounds. The repertoires were screened for over 60 published EBV-specific TCRbeta sequences and roughly 250 published CMV-specific TCRbeta sequences. A couple of CVID samples that yielded fewer than 10,000 sequences were excluded from the analysis, so roughly 40 CVID repertoires were retained. As stored in TCRdb, this immuneACCESS dataset retains in-frame rearrangements with V and J assigned. A fraction of the clones does not appear; measured against another copy, unresolved V genes explain less than half of the discrepancy, and the remainder lacks a known reason. V, J and clone size were drawn from that table, and D and trimming were deduced from the DNA. The table notes 39,000 or so clones here, none of them singletons. The ten top clones hold 2.5% to 3% of the sample.

Via the germline V gene, CDR1 is MGHRA and CDR2 YSYEKL. Its CDR3 holds 16 amino acids, cysteine through phenylalanine. The 39 bases shown cover part of the CDR3, and their frame starts at base 1. The junction shows trimming of 0 bases on V and 5 bases on J, plus 16 bases between the germline ends. These data belong to a study of T cell clonality in common variable immunodeficiency (dated by TCRdb to 2014 to 2015). Results and caveats for the whole study, not just this receptor: Healthy controls shared more TCRbeta clones with each other than CVID subjects shared among themselves (p < 0.0001). The authors noted that sequencing repertoires of T cell subpopulations would be needed to clarify what caused the increased clonality in CVID. Reportedly, TCRbeta sequences from CVID had fewer deletions and N-nucleotide insertions, and highly modified clones with 13 or more V deletions were absent from CVID. Increased TCRbeta clonality was found in CVID subjects compared with healthy controls (t-test p = 0.018), with the increase being most characteristic of about a third of subjects. Despite equal DNA input, controls averaged about 81,820 unique sequences per sample versus about 31,547 in CVID samples. Correlations between repertoire features and clinical complications were limited by patient heterogeneity within the CVID cohort.

This sequence uses TRBV4-1 and TRBJ1-2; the D gene cannot be named for sure. What was sequenced was peripheral blood mononuclear cells. This sequence was found in a person between 18 and 75 years old in good health. Incomplete CDR3 DNA: TGCGCCAGCAGCCAAGATGCGAACTCGGGGTGGTATGGC. Its translation reads: CASSQDANSGWYG. The entire CDR3 is CASSQDANSGWYGYTF.